The clone carrying this TCR beta chain was counted at least ten times. Its antigen is still unknown. The sample comes from a study of T-cell reconstitution after alpha-beta-depleted transplantation in children. Overall study findings and caveats: By about two months after transplant, alpha-beta T cells reportedly arose from several hundred graft clones that had expanded.

It was with unique molecular identifiers that the TCRbeta library was prepared. Using its own MiXCR run on the PCR reads, TCRdb lists one record per CDR3 protein. The sample yields 75,000 to 80,000 distinct CDR3 sequences, roughly 20% seen once. This specimen consisted of PBMCs, mostly from graft donor cells, obtained 360 days after TCRalphabeta/CD19-depleted stem cell transplant. This TCR came from a male patient between 2 and 10 years old who had a stem cell transplant for acute lymphoblastic leukemia, so the T cells may come from the graft donor.

The CDR3: CASSLAMRLAATDTQYF. The DNA for the CDR3 is TGTGCCAGCAGCTTAGCGATGAGGCTAGCGGCCACAGATACGCAGTATTTT. The J gene is TRBJ2-3, the V gene TRBV7-9; 7 nucleotides agree with TRBD2. In germline, CDR1 is SEHNR, CDR2 FQNEAQ (reference sequence). With V trimmed by 0 bases and J by 2 bases, 8 bases remained unmatched. CDR3 length: 17 residues.